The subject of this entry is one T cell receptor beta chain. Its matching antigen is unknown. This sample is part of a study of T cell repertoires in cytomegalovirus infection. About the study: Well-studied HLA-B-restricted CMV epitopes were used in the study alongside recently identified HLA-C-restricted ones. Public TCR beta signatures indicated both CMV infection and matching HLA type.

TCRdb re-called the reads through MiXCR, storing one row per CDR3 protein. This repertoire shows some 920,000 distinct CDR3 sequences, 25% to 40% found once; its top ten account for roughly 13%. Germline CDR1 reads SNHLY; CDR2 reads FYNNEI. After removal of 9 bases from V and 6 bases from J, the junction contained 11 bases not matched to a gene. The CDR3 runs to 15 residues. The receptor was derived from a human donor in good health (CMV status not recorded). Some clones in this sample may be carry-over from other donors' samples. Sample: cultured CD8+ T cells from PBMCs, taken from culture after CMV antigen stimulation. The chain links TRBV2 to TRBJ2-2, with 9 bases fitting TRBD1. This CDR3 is CASVIQGAYAGELFF. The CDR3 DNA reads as TGTGCCAGTGTTATACAGGGGGCATACGCCGGGGAGCTGTTTTTT.